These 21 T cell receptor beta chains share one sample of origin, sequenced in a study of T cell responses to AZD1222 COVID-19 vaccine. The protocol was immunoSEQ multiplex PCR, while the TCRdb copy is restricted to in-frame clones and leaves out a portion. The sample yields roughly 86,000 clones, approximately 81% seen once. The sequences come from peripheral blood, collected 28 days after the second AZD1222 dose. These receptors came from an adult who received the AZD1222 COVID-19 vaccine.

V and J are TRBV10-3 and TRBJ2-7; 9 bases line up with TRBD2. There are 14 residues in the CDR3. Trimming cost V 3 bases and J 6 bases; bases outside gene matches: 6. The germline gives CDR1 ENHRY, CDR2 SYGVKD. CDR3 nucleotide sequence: TGTGCCATCAGTGACCAGGGACTAGCAACCGAGCAGTACTTC. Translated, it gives CAISDQGLATEQYF.

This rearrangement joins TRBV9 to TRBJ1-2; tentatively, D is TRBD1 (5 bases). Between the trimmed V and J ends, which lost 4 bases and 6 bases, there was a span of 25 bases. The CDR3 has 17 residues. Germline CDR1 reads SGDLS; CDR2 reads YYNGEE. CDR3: CASSPQPTSGRVDGYTF. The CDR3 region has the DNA TGTGCCAGCAGCCCACAACCCACGTCGGGGCGTGTTGATGGCTACACCTTC.

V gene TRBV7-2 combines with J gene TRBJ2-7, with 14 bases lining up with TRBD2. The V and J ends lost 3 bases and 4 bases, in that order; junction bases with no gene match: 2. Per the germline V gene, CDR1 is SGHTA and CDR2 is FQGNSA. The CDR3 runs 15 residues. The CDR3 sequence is CASSLTSGGEYEQYF. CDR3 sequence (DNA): TGTGCCAGCAGCTTGACTAGCGGGGGGGAATACGAGCAGTACTTC.

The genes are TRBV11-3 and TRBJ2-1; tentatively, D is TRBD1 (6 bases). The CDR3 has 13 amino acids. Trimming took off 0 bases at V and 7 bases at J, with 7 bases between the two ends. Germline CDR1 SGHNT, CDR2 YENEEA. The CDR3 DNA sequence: TGTGCCAGCAGCTTAGAACAGGGAAATGAGCAGTTCTTC. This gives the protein CASSLEQGNEQFF.

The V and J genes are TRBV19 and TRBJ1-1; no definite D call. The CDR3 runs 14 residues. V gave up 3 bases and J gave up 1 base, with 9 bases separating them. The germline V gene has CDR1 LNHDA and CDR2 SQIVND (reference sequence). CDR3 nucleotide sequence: TGTGCCAGTAGTATGTGGGCCAGGAACACTGAAGCTTTCTTT. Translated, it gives CASSMWARNTEAFF.

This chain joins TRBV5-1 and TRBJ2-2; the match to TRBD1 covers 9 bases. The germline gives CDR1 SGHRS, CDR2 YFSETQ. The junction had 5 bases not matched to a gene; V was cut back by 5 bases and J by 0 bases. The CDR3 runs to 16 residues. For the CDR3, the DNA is TGCGCCAGCAGGGGGACAGGGACAACGAACACCGGGGAGCTGTTTTTT. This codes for CASRGTGTTNTGELFF. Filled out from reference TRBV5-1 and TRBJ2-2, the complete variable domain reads KAGVTQTPRYLIKTRGQQVTLSCSPISGHRSVSWYQQTPGQGLQFLFEYFSETQRNKGNFPGRFSGRQFSNSRSEMNVSTLELGDSALYLCASRGTGTTNTGELFFGEGSRLTVL.

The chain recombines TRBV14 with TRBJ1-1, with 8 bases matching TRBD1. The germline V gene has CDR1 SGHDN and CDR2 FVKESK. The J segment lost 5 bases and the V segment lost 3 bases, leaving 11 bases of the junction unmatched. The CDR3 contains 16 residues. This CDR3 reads CASSQRTGTRGTEAFF. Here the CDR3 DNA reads TGTGCCAGCAGCCAGAGGACAGGGACGAGAGGGACTGAAGCTTTCTTT.

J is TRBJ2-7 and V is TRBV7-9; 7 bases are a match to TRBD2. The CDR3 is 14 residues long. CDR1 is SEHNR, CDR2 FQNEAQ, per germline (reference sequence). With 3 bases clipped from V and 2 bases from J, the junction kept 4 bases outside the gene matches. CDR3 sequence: CASSFGRGTYEQYF. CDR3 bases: TGTGCCAGCAGCTTTGGGAGGGGAACCTACGAGCAGTACTTC. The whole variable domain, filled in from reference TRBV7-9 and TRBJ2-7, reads DTGVSQNPRHKITKRGQNVTFRCDPISEHNRLYWYRQTLGQGPEFLTYFQNEAQLEKSRLLSDRFSAERPKGSFSTLEIQRTEQGDSAMYLCASSFGRGTYEQYFGPGTRLTVT.

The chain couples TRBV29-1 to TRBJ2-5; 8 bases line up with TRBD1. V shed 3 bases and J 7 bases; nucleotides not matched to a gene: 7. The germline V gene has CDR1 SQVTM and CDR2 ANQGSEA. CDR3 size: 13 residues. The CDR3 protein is CSVDTGTGGTQYF. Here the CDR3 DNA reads TGCAGCGTTGATACCGGGACAGGCGGGACCCAGTACTTC.

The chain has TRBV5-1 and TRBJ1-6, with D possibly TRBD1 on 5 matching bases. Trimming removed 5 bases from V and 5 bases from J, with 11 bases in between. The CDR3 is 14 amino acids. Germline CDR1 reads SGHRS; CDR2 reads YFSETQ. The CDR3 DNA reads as TGCGCCAGCAGTCAGCAGGGAGATAATTCACCCCTCCACTTT. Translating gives CASSQQGDNSPLHF.

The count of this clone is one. The CDR3 DNA is TGCGCCAGCAGCTTGGGCGCTGGGTTGTCGAACAATGAGCAGTTCTTC. Translating gives CASSLGAGLSNNEQFF. This chain joins TRBV5-1 and TRBJ2-1; no clear D. The V end lost 0 bases, the J end lost 5 bases, and 15 bases lay between the germline ends. The V gene's germline CDR1 is SGHRS and CDR2 YFSETQ. The CDR3 extends over 16 amino acids.

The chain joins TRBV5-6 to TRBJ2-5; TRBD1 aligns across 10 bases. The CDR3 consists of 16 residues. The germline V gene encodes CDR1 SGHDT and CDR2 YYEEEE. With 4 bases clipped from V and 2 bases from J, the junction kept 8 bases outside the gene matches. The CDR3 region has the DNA TGTGCCAGCAGCGAAACCGGGACAGGGGTACAAGAGACCCAGTACTTC. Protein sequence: CASSETGTGVQETQYF.

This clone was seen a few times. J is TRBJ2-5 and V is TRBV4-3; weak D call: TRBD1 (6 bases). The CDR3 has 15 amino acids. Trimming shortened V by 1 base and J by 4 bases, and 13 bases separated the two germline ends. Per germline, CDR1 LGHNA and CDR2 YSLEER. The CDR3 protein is CASSQGRNRAETQYF. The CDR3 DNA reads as TGCGCCAGCAGCCAAGGAAGGAACAGGGCAGAGACCCAGTACTTC.

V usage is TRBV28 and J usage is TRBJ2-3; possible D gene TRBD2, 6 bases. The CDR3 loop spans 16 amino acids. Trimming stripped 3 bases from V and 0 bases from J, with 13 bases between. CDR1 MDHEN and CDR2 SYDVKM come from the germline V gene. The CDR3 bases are TGTGCCAGCAGTTTGGCCGGGGCGGGAAGCACAGATACGCAGTATTTT. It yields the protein CASSLAGAGSTDTQYF.

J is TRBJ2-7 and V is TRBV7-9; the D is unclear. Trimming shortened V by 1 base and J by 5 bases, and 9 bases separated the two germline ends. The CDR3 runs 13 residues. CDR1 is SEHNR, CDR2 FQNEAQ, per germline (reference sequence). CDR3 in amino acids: CASSLGSTNEQYF. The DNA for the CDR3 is TGTGCCAGCAGCTTAGGGAGTACCAACGAGCAGTACTTC. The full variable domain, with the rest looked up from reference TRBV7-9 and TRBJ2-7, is DTGVSQNPRHKITKRGQNVTFRCDPISEHNRLYWYRQTLGQGPEFLTYFQNEAQLEKSRLLSDRFSAERPKGSFSTLEIQRTEQGDSAMYLCASSLGSTNEQYFGPGTRLTVT.

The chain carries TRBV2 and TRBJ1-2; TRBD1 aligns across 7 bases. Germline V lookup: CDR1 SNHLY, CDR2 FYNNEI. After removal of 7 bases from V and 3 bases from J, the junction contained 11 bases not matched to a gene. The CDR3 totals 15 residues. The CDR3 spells CASISWKGTDYGYTF. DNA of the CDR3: TGTGCCAGCATAAGCTGGAAAGGGACAGACTATGGCTACACCTTC.

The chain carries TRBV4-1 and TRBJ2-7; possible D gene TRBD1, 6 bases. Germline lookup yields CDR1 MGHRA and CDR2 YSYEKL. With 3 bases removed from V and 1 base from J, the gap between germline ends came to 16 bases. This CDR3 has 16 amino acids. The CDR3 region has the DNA TGCGCCAGCAGCCAGTTCGAGGCAGGGGTGTCCTACGAGCAGTACTTC. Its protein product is CASSQFEAGVSYEQYF.

The CDR3 reads CATSKLGSLGTEAFF. The CDR3, as DNA: TGTGCCACCAGCAAGTTGGGGTCCTTGGGCACTGAAGCTTTCTTT. The chain carries TRBV15 and TRBJ1-1; no firm D call. The V end was cut by 4 bases, the J end by 4 bases, with 16 bases between. CDR1 LNHNV and CDR2 YYDKDF come from the germline V gene (reference sequence). The CDR3 has 15 residues.

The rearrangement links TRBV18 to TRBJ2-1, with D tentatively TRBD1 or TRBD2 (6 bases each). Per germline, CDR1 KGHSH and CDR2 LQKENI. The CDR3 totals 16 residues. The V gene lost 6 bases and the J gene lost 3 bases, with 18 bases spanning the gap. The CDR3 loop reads CASSPRGAGYYNEQFF. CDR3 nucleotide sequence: TGTGCCAGCTCGCCTAGGGGGGCCGGGTACTACAATGAGCAGTTCTTC.

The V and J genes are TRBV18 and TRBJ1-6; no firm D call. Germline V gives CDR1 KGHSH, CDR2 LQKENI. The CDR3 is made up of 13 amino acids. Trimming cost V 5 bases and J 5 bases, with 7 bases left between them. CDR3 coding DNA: TGTGCCAGCTCAAGGGAGGATAATTCACCCCTCCACTTT. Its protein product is CASSREDNSPLHF.

CDR3 in DNA: TGTGCCAGCAGCGTGCGATTGGGGGGGGAGACCCAGTACTTC. It translates to CASSVRLGGETQYF. The chain is built from TRBV9 and TRBJ2-5, with TRBD2 matching over 7 bases. Germline V gene sequence: CDR1 SGDLS, CDR2 YYNGEE. After removal of 2 bases from V and 5 bases from J, the junction contained 6 bases not matched to a gene. The CDR3 length is 14 residues.